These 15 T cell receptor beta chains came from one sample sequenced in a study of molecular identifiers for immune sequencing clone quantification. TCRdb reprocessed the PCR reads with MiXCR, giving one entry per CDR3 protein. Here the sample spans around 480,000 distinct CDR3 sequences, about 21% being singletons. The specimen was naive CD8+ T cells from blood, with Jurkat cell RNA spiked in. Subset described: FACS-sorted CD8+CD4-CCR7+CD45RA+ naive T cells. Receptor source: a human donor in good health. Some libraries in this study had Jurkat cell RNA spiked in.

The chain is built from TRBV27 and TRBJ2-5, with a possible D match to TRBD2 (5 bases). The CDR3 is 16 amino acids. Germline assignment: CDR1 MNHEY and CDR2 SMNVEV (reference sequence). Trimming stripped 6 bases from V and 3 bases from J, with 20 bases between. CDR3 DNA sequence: TGTGCCAGCAGCCACCGACTAACGAGGTTCGAAGAGACCCAGTACTTC. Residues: CASSHRLTRFEETQYF.

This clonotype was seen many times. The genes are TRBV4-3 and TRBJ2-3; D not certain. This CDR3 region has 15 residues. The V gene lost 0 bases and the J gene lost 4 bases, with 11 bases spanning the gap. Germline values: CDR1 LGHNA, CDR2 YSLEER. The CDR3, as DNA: TGCGCCAGCAGCCAAGATCTTGGCGGACCAGATACGCAGTATTTT. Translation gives CASSQDLGGPDTQYF.

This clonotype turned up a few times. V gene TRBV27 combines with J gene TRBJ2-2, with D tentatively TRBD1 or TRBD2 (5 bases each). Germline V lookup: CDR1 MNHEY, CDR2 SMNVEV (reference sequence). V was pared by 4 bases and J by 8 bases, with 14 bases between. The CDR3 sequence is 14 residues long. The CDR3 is CASSWAEGSGELFF. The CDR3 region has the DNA TGTGCCAGCAGTTGGGCCGAGGGGTCGGGGGAGCTGTTTTTT.

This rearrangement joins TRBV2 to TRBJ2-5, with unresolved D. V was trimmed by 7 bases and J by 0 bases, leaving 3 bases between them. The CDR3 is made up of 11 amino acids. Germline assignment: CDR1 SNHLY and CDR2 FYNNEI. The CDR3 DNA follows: TGTGCCAGCAACCACCAAGAGACCCAGTACTTC. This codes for CASNHQETQYF.

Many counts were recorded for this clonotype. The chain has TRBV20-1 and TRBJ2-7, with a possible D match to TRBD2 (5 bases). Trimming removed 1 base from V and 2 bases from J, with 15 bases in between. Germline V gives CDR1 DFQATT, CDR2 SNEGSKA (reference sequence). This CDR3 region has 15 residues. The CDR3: CSARGRTPQPYEQYF. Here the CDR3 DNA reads TGCAGTGCTAGAGGAAGGACTCCACAGCCCTACGAGCAGTACTTC.

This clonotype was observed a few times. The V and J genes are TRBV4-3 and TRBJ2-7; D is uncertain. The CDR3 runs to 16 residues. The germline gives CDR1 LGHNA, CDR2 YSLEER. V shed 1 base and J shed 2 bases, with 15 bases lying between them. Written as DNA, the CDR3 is TGCGCCAGCAGCCAAGGGCAGGCGGAACCCCCCTACGAGCAGTACTTC. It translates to CASSQGQAEPPYEQYF.

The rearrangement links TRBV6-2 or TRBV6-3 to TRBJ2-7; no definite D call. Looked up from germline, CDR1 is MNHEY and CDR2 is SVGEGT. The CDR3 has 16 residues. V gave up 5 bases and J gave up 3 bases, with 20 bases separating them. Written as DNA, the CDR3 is TGTGCCAGCAGTCCCCTCCCCGGGCCTACATACTACGAGCAGTACTTC. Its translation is CASSPLPGPTYYEQYF.

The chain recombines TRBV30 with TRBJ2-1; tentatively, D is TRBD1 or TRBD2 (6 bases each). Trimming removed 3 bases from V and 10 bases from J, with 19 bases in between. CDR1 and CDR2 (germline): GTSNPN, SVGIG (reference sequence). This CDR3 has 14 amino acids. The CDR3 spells CAWSSGGLGLEQFF. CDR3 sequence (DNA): TGTGCCTGGAGCTCCGGGGGCCTGGGGTTAGAGCAGTTCTTC.

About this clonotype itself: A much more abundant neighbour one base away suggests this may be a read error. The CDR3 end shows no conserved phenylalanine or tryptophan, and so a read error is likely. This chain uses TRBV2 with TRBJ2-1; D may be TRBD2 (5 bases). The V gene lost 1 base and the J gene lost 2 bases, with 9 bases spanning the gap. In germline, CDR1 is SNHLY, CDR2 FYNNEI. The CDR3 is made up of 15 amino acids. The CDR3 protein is CASSEERRAYNEQFI. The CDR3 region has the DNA TGTGCCAGCAGTGAAGAGCGGCGAGCCTACAATGAGCAGTTCATC.

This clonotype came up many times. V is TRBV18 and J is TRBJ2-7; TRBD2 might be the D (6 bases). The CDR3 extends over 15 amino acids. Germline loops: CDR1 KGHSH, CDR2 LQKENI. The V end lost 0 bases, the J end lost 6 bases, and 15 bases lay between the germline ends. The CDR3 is CASSPPVRGGVEQYF. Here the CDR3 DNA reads TGTGCCAGCTCACCACCGGTACGCGGAGGGGTCGAGCAGTACTTC.

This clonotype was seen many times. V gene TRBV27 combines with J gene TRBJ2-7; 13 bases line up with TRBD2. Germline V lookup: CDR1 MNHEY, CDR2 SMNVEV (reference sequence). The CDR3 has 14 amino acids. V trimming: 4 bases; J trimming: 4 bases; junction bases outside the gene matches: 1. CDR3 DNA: TGTGCCAGCAGTTCGACTAGCGGGGGGTACGAGCAGTACTTC. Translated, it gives CASSSTSGGYEQYF.

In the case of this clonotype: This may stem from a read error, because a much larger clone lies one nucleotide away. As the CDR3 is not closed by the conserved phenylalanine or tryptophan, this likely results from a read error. The CDR3 region has the DNA TGTGCCAGTAGTTTAGGACAAGGACACACTGAAGCTTTCCTT. It encodes CASSLGQGHTEAFL. J is TRBJ1-1 and V is TRBV19; D may be TRBD1 (5 bases). V lost 5 bases, J lost 3 bases, and 13 bases lay in between. CDR3 size: 14 residues. CDR1 is LNHDA and CDR2 is SQIVND in the germline V gene (reference sequence).

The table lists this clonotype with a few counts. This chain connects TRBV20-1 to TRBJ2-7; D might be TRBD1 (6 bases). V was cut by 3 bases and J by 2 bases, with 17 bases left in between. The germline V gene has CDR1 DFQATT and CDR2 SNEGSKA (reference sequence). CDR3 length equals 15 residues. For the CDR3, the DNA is TGCAGTGCTAGTCTAGGTGGACAGCGAGCCTACGAGCAGTACTTC. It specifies CSASLGGQRAYEQYF.

Here the CDR3 reads CASSLDGTGIYEQYF. DNA for the CDR3: TGTGCCAGCAGCCTTGACGGGACAGGCATCTACGAGCAGTACTTC. This chain joins TRBV3-1 and TRBJ2-7; TRBD1 aligns across 8 bases. J gave up 3 bases and V 4 bases, and 8 bases lay outside the gene matches. This CDR3 has 15 residues. Germline lookup yields CDR1 LGHDT and CDR2 YNNKEL (reference sequence).

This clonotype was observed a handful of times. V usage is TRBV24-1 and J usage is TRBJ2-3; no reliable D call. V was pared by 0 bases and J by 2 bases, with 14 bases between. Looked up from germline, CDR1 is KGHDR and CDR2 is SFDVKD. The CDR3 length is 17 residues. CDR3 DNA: TGTGCCACCAGTGATTTGCCGTCCGGAGCTTACACAGATACGCAGTATTTT. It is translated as CATSDLPSGAYTDTQYF.